This entry lists 8 T cell receptor beta chains sequenced from one sample in a study of neoadjuvant nivolumab and ipilimumab in lung cancer. Sequencing was performed with immunoSEQ multiplex PCR; in TCRdb, only in-frame clones are kept and a portion is missing. The repertoire holds more than 40,000 clones, around 89% seen once, with about 4% in the top ten. The sample consisted of blood, taken before neoadjuvant nivolumab, alone or with ipilimumab. These TCRs come from an adult with non-small cell lung cancer. Some clones in this sample may be carry-over from other donors' samples.

The CDR3 region has the DNA TGCGCCAGCAGCTTCGACAGACTGAACACTGAAGCTTTCTTT. Its translation is CASSFDRLNTEAFF. This rearrangement joins TRBV5-1 to TRBJ1-1; D perhaps matches TRBD1 (5 bases). V was pared by 2 bases and J by 0 bases, with 8 bases between. CDR1 is SGHRS, CDR2 YFSETQ, per germline. The CDR3 is 14 amino acids. Full variable domain (rest looked up from reference TRBV5-1 and TRBJ1-1): KAGVTQTPRYLIKTRGQQVTLSCSPISGHRSVSWYQQTPGQGLQFLFEYFSETQRNKGNFPGRFSGRQFSNSRSEMNVSTLELGDSALYLCASSFDRLNTEAFFGQGTRLTVV.

The chain has TRBV6-1 and TRBJ2-3, with 12 nucleotides matching TRBD2. V dropped 6 bases and J dropped 6; count of bases not matched to a gene: 4. Germline lookup yields CDR1 MNHNS and CDR2 SASEGT. The CDR3 sequence is 14 residues long. The CDR3 DNA follows: TGTGCCAGCAGGCTAGCGGGAGGGCCGGATACGCAGTATTTT. Protein sequence: CASRLAGGPDTQYF.

The CDR3 DNA follows: TGTGCCAGCAGCCTACTCGGGACTAGCGGCCCCAATGAGCAGTTCTTC. This translates into CASSLLGTSGPNEQFF. V is TRBV13 and J is TRBJ2-1, with 11 positions matching TRBD2. Trimming took 5 bases from V and 6 from J; bases not matched to a gene: 9. This CDR3 has 16 residues. CDR1 PRHDT and CDR2 FYEKMQ come from the germline V gene (reference sequence).

This CDR3 reads CASSLGRVNEAFF. Written as DNA, the CDR3 is TGCGCCAGCAGCTTGGGCAGGGTTAATGAAGCTTTCTTT. V is TRBV5-1 and J is TRBJ1-1; weak D call: TRBD1 (5 bases). This CDR3 has 13 residues. V lost 0 bases and J 7 bases, leaving 10 bases between the germline ends. Germline loops: CDR1 SGHRS, CDR2 YFSETQ.

The V call is TRBV7-6, the J call TRBJ2-3; no clear D gene. The length of the CDR3 is 12 residues. Looked up from germline, CDR1 is SGHVS and CDR2 is FNYEAQ. The V end lost 4 bases, the J end lost 2 bases, and 4 bases lay between the germline ends. Here the CDR3 reads CASSSHTDTQYF. CDR3 DNA: TGTGCCAGCAGCTCCCACACAGATACGCAGTATTTT.

The V gene is TRBV11-3, the J gene TRBJ1-5, with TRBD1 matching over 9 bases. The CDR3 runs to 18 residues. Germline V gene sequence: CDR1 SGHNT, CDR2 YENEEA. The V gene end was trimmed by 1 base and the J gene end by 7 bases; junction bases not matched to a gene: 14. In DNA form, the CDR3 reads TGTGCCAGCAGCTTAGTCTCCAGCGCCGGGACAGGGAACCAGCCCCAGCATTTT. This translates into CASSLVSSAGTGNQPQHF.

This chain links TRBV9 with TRBJ2-2; D gene unclear. This CDR3 has 14 residues. Trimming took off 0 bases at V and 1 base at J, with 4 bases between the two ends. The germline V gene encodes CDR1 SGDLS and CDR2 YYNGEE. The CDR3 loop is CASSVEVNTGELFF. The CDR3 DNA reads TGTGCCAGCAGCGTAGAGGTGAACACCGGGGAGCTGTTTTTT.

The J gene is TRBJ2-2, the V gene TRBV5-1; D is perhaps TRBD1 (5 bases). This CDR3 spans 16 amino acids. The V end lost 2 bases, the J end lost 4 bases, and 15 bases lay between the germline ends. CDR1 and CDR2 from the germline V gene are SGHRS and YFSETQ. This CDR3 reads CASSFFGQGTTGELFF. The DNA for the CDR3 is TGCGCCAGCAGCTTCTTCGGTCAGGGAACCACCGGGGAGCTGTTTTTT.